A selection of T cell receptor beta chains follows, all from one sample in a study of blood T cells in healthy people across ages. TCRdb re-called the 5' RACE reads through MiXCR, storing one row per CDR3 protein. The sample records some 1.5 million distinct CDR3 sequences, under 30% being singletons. Input material: blood. These receptors were obtained from a woman under 40 in good health. Both conserved end residues are part of each CDR3. Each record gives: J gene, clone size, V gene, D gene, CDR3 protein, CDR3 DNA. The D gene is left open where the match is weak. Expanded clones get a size class; other rows say once, few or many, or leave the size out.

J gene: TRBJ2-1
clone size: few
V gene: TRBV5-1
D gene: .
CDR3 protein: CASSLEAGGGGNEQFF
CDR3 DNA: TGCGCCAGCAGCTTGGAAGCAGGGGGAGGTGGAAATGAGCAGTTCTTC

J gene: TRBJ2-5
clone size: .
V gene: TRBV24-1
D gene: .
CDR3 protein: CATRARTVEETQYF
CDR3 DNA: TGTGCCACCAGAGCTAGGACAGTGGAAGAGACCCAGTACTTC

J gene: TRBJ2-6
clone size: few
V gene: TRBV5-1
D gene: .
CDR3 protein: CASSLRQGRDSGANVLTF
CDR3 DNA: TGCGCCAGCAGCCTAAGACAGGGGAGGGACTCTGGGGCCAACGTCCTGACTTTC

J gene: TRBJ2-5
clone size: .
V gene: TRBV30
D gene: .
CDR3 protein: CAWSTRPAGSRTQYF
CDR3 DNA: TGTGCCTGGAGTACCCGCCCGGCGGGTTCGAGGACCCAGTACTTC

J gene: TRBJ1-1
clone size: many
V gene: TRBV28
D gene: TRBD1
CDR3 protein: CASSFLDRGNTEAFF
CDR3 DNA: TGTGCCAGCAGTTTCCTGGACAGGGGCAACACTGAAGCTTTCTTT

J gene: TRBJ2-3
clone size: few
V gene: TRBV12-3/TRBV12-4
D gene: .
CDR3 protein: CASRPGTGRDTQYF
CDR3 DNA: TGTGCCAGCAGGCCGGGGACGGGTCGAGATACGCAGTATTTT

J gene: TRBJ2-3
clone size: .
V gene: TRBV12-3/TRBV12-4
D gene: .
CDR3 protein: CASSEGVRSTDTQYF
CDR3 DNA: TGTGCCAGCAGTGAGGGCGTTCGATCCACAGATACGCAGTATTTT

J gene: TRBJ2-3
clone size: .
V gene: TRBV6-6
D gene: .
CDR3 protein: CASAGLNTDTQYF
CDR3 DNA: TGTGCCAGCGCAGGGCTTAACACAGATACGCAGTATTTT

J gene: TRBJ1-2
clone size: many
V gene: TRBV5-4
D gene: .
CDR3 protein: CASSFDSGYGYTF
CDR3 DNA: TGTGCCAGCAGCTTCGATTCGGGTTATGGCTACACCTTC

J gene: TRBJ2-5
clone size: .
V gene: TRBV7-2
D gene: TRBD2
CDR3 protein: CASSLTSGAGIETQYF
CDR3 DNA: TGTGCCAGCAGCTTGACTAGCGGGGCAGGTATAGAGACCCAGTACTTC

J gene: TRBJ2-3
clone size: many
V gene: TRBV20-1
D gene: TRBD2
CDR3 protein: CSATGTSGLTDTQYF
CDR3 DNA: TGCAGTGCTACCGGGACTAGCGGACTCACAGATACGCAGTATTTT

J gene: TRBJ2-5
clone size: .
V gene: TRBV11-2
D gene: .
CDR3 protein: CASSSYRGGETQYF
CDR3 DNA: TGTGCCAGCAGCTCATACCGTGGCGGAGAGACCCAGTACTTC

J gene: TRBJ2-1
clone size: .
V gene: TRBV20-1
D gene: .
CDR3 protein: CSASKAGEQFF
CDR3 DNA: TGCAGTGCTAGCAAGGCGGGGGAGCAGTTCTTC

J gene: TRBJ1-1
clone size: few
V gene: TRBV25-1
D gene: .
CDR3 protein: CASSGRQVPTEAFF
CDR3 DNA: TGTGCCAGCAGTGGGCGCCAGGTGCCCACTGAAGCTTTCTTT

J gene: TRBJ1-1
clone size: few
V gene: TRBV6-5
D gene: .
CDR3 protein: CASSRQIMNTEAFF
CDR3 DNA: TGTGCCAGCAGCCGACAGATCATGAACACTGAAGCTTTCTTT

J gene: TRBJ1-2
clone size: few
V gene: TRBV11-2
D gene: .
CDR3 protein: CASSSQRVLRGYTF
CDR3 DNA: TGTGCCAGCAGCTCACAACGAGTATTGCGGGGCTACACCTTC

J gene: TRBJ2-3
clone size: .
V gene: TRBV9
D gene: .
CDR3 protein: CASSGHKVDTQYF
CDR3 DNA: TGTGCCAGCAGCGGCCACAAGGTGGATACGCAGTATTTT

J gene: TRBJ1-2
clone size: .
V gene: TRBV7-9
D gene: .
CDR3 protein: CVSSWTDTPYGYTF
CDR3 DNA: TGTGTCAGCAGCTGGACAGATACGCCCTATGGCTACACCTTC

J gene: TRBJ2-6
clone size: few
V gene: TRBV9
D gene: .
CDR3 protein: CASSGAASGANVLTF
CDR3 DNA: TGTGCCAGCAGCGGAGCCGCCTCTGGGGCCAACGTCCTGACTTTC

J gene: TRBJ1-2
clone size: .
V gene: TRBV7-9
D gene: .
CDR3 protein: CASSAGEGLADYGYTF
CDR3 DNA: TGTGCCAGCAGCGCAGGAGAGGGCTTAGCTGACTATGGCTACACCTTC

J gene: TRBJ1-1
clone size: few
V gene: TRBV7-9
D gene: .
CDR3 protein: CASSAVSGNTEAFF
CDR3 DNA: TGTGCCAGCAGCGCCGTGTCAGGGAACACTGAAGCTTTCTTT

J gene: TRBJ1-1
clone size: .
V gene: TRBV9
D gene: .
CDR3 protein: CSSSASVMNTEAFF
CDR3 DNA: TGTTCCAGCAGCGCCTCAGTTATGAACACTGAAGCTTTCTTT

J gene: TRBJ2-1
clone size: many
V gene: TRBV29-1
D gene: .
CDR3 protein: CSSTGTGYNEQFF
CDR3 DNA: TGCAGCTCAACCGGGACCGGTTACAATGAGCAGTTCTTC

J gene: TRBJ1-2
clone size: few
V gene: TRBV27
D gene: TRBD1
CDR3 protein: CASRGTGNAYGYTF
CDR3 DNA: TGTGCCAGCAGGGGGACAGGGAACGCCTATGGCTACACCTTC

J gene: TRBJ2-6
clone size: many
V gene: TRBV29-1
D gene: .
CDR3 protein: CSVEISGANVLTF
CDR3 DNA: TGCAGCGTTGAGATATCTGGGGCCAACGTCCTGACTTTC

J gene: TRBJ2-1
clone size: many
V gene: TRBV7-2
D gene: .
CDR3 protein: CASSSNEVEQFF
CDR3 DNA: TGTGCCAGCAGCTCTAACGAAGTTGAGCAGTTCTTC

J gene: TRBJ2-7
clone size: .
V gene: TRBV5-4
D gene: .
CDR3 protein: CASSHMSSYNEQYF
CDR3 DNA: TGTGCCAGCAGCCACATGAGCTCCTACAATGAGCAGTACTTC

J gene: TRBJ2-7
clone size: many
V gene: TRBV6-5
D gene: TRBD2
CDR3 protein: CASSLAGESYEQYF
CDR3 DNA: TGTGCCAGCAGCTTAGCGGGGGAATCCTACGAGCAGTACTTC

J gene: TRBJ2-7
clone size: .
V gene: TRBV19
D gene: .
CDR3 protein: CASSFLNGYEQYF
CDR3 DNA: TGTGCCAGTAGTTTCCTAAACGGCTACGAGCAGTACTTC

J gene: TRBJ2-1
clone size: .
V gene: TRBV12-3/TRBV12-4
D gene: TRBD1
CDR3 protein: CASRLDRGGYNEQFF
CDR3 DNA: TGTGCCAGCAGGTTGGACAGGGGCGGATACAATGAGCAGTTCTTC

J gene: TRBJ1-1
clone size: .
V gene: TRBV19
D gene: .
CDR3 protein: CASRPSGGGTEAFF
CDR3 DNA: TGTGCCAGTAGGCCGAGTGGTGGAGGGACTGAAGCTTTCTTT

J gene: TRBJ2-1
clone size: .
V gene: TRBV9
D gene: TRBD2
CDR3 protein: CASSVGVSGGYEQFF
CDR3 DNA: TGTGCCAGCAGCGTAGGAGTTAGCGGGGGGTATGAGCAGTTCTTC

J gene: TRBJ1-2
clone size: .
V gene: TRBV28
D gene: TRBD1
CDR3 protein: CASSHRDRAVYGYTF
CDR3 DNA: TGTGCCAGCAGTCACCGGGACAGGGCGGTATATGGCTACACCTTC

J gene: TRBJ2-5
clone size: once
V gene: TRBV20-1
D gene: .
CDR3 protein: CSARSRDRSQETQYF
CDR3 DNA: TGCAGTGCTAGATCCAGAGACAGGAGCCAAGAGACCCAGTACTTC

J gene: TRBJ2-7
clone size: many
V gene: TRBV7-2
D gene: TRBD1
CDR3 protein: CASSTRQGETYEQYF
CDR3 DNA: TGTGCCAGCAGCACCCGACAGGGGGAAACCTACGAGCAGTACTTC

J gene: TRBJ2-7
clone size: .
V gene: TRBV20-1
D gene: .
CDR3 protein: CSAPRPGSDGQYF
CDR3 DNA: TGCAGTGCCCCCCGCCCCGGCAGTGACGGGCAGTACTTC

J gene: TRBJ2-7
clone size: many
V gene: TRBV10-3
D gene: .
CDR3 protein: CAISGGPGSPTYEQYF
CDR3 DNA: TGTGCCATCAGTGGTGGCCCGGGGAGCCCTACCTACGAGCAGTACTTC

J gene: TRBJ2-1
clone size: few
V gene: TRBV24-1
D gene: .
CDR3 protein: CATSDARQSYNEQFF
CDR3 DNA: TGTGCCACCAGTGACGCGCGGCAATCCTACAATGAGCAGTTCTTC

J gene: TRBJ1-2
clone size: .
V gene: TRBV7-2
D gene: TRBD1
CDR3 protein: CASSLRQGNGYTF
CDR3 DNA: TGTGCCAGCAGCTTGAGACAGGGGAATGGCTACACCTTC

J gene: TRBJ1-2
clone size: few
V gene: TRBV5-1
D gene: .
CDR3 protein: CASSLAAEYGYTF
CDR3 DNA: TGCGCCAGCAGCTTGGCAGCCGAGTATGGCTACACCTTC

J gene: TRBJ1-4
clone size: .
V gene: TRBV20-1
D gene: .
CDR3 protein: CSAPHVATNEKLFF
CDR3 DNA: TGCAGTGCTCCTCACGTAGCAACTAATGAAAAACTGTTTTTT

J gene: TRBJ2-3
clone size: .
V gene: TRBV2
D gene: TRBD1
CDR3 protein: CASSEAGDRGDTQYF
CDR3 DNA: TGTGCCAGCAGTGAAGCCGGGGACAGGGGAGATACGCAGTATTTT

J gene: TRBJ2-2
clone size: .
V gene: TRBV20-1
D gene: TRBD2
CDR3 protein: CSARSGKGTGELFF
CDR3 DNA: TGCAGTGCTAGAAGCGGGAAAGGCACCGGGGAGCTGTTTTTT

J gene: TRBJ2-7
clone size: .
V gene: TRBV12-5
D gene: TRBD2
CDR3 protein: CASALLGGLAGNEQYF
CDR3 DNA: TGTGCTAGTGCCCTCCTTGGGGGACTAGCGGGAAACGAGCAGTACTTC

J gene: TRBJ2-1
clone size: many
V gene: TRBV7-6
D gene: .
CDR3 protein: CASSRLEGDEQFF
CDR3 DNA: TGTGCCAGCAGCCGATTGGAAGGGGATGAGCAGTTCTTC

J gene: TRBJ2-5
clone size: many
V gene: TRBV29-1
D gene: TRBD1
CDR3 protein: CSVGTGQQETQYF
CDR3 DNA: TGCAGCGTCGGAACGGGACAGCAAGAGACCCAGTACTTC

J gene: TRBJ2-6
clone size: few
V gene: TRBV12-3/TRBV12-4
D gene: TRBD2
CDR3 protein: CASSARTSGVRGTNVLTF
CDR3 DNA: TGTGCCAGCAGTGCTAGGACTAGCGGGGTCCGGGGGACCAACGTCCTGACTTTC

J gene: TRBJ2-7
clone size: .
V gene: TRBV7-2
D gene: .
CDR3 protein: CASNLDRRTSYEQYF
CDR3 DNA: TGTGCCAGCAACTTAGACCGGCGGACCTCCTACGAGCAGTACTTC

J gene: TRBJ2-1
clone size: few
V gene: TRBV20-1
D gene: TRBD2
CDR3 protein: CSALTTTSGNYNEQFF
CDR3 DNA: TGCAGTGCTCTCACAACGACTAGCGGGAATTACAATGAGCAGTTCTTC

J gene: TRBJ1-2
clone size: few
V gene: TRBV6-1
D gene: .
CDR3 protein: CASTPGGAANYGYTF
CDR3 DNA: TGTGCCAGCACCCCCGGTGGAGCAGCTAACTATGGCTACACCTTC

J gene: TRBJ1-2
clone size: few
V gene: TRBV5-1
D gene: .
CDR3 protein: CASSLSQGIRYTF
CDR3 DNA: TGCGCCAGCAGCTTGTCGCAGGGTATACGCTACACCTTC

J gene: TRBJ2-6
clone size: .
V gene: TRBV15
D gene: TRBD1
CDR3 protein: CATSVGTGLTGANVLTF
CDR3 DNA: TGTGCCACCAGCGTCGGGACAGGGTTGACTGGGGCCAACGTCCTGACTTTC

J gene: TRBJ2-1
clone size: .
V gene: TRBV5-1
D gene: .
CDR3 protein: CASSFKGDRVQSSYNEQFF
CDR3 DNA: TGCGCCAGCAGCTTCAAGGGGGATCGCGTCCAAAGCTCCTACAATGAGCAGTTCTTC

J gene: TRBJ2-5
clone size: .
V gene: TRBV20-1
D gene: .
CDR3 protein: CRAGVRQETQYF
CDR3 DNA: TGCAGGGCAGGGGTTCGCCAAGAGACCCAGTACTTC

J gene: TRBJ2-5
clone size: many
V gene: TRBV5-1
D gene: .
CDR3 protein: CASSRDGLRKTQYF
CDR3 DNA: TGCGCCAGCTCACGGGACGGCTTAAGGAAGACCCAGTACTTC

J gene: TRBJ2-7
clone size: .
V gene: TRBV7-9
D gene: TRBD2
CDR3 protein: CASSGGLAGPDEQYF
CDR3 DNA: TGTGCCAGCAGCGGGGGACTAGCGGGTCCCGACGAGCAGTACTTC